This note documents a single TCR beta chain sequence. V lost 3 bases, J lost 7 bases, and 10 bases stayed unmatched. The CDR3 contains 16 residues. Per germline, CDR1 SGHTA and CDR2 FQGNSA. Here immunoSEQ multiplex PCR was the method, and the copy in TCRdb shows in-frame clones only, minus some. The sample shows 150,000 to 200,000 clones, 82% of them seen only once. The sample comes from a study of blood T cell repertoires in COVID-19. About the research overall: In each case, the material was cDNA or gDNA derived from T cells, B-cell-depleted T cells, or PBMCs.

The sequencing sample was made of peripheral blood. V gene TRBV7-2 combines with J gene TRBJ2-2; 8 positions agree with TRBD2. This clonotype was obtained from a woman in her sixties or seventies with COVID-19, enrolled during active disease. CDR3 DNA sequence: TGTGCCAGCAGCTTGGGAACTAGCGGTCCGGGCGGGGAGCTGTTTTTT. Residues: CASSLGTSGPGGELFF.